Listed below are T cell receptor beta chains from one sample, sequenced in a study of blood T cells in healthy people across ages. TCRdb fed the 5' RACE reads into MiXCR, producing one record per CDR3 protein. Among about 1.1 million distinct CDR3 sequences, 30% to 40% were seen once, and the ten largest hold 10% to 15%. The sequenced sample consisted of blood. Receptor source: a man in his late teens or twenties in good health. CDR3s include the opening cysteine and the closing phenylalanine or tryptophan. The D gene is left open where the match is weak. Size is omitted from some rows. Given values are once, few, many or a class for expanded clones.

V: TRBV7-2
D: TRBD1
size: .
J: TRBJ2-3
CDR3: CASSGGTGKADTQYF
DNA: TGTGCCAGCAGCGGCGGGACAGGGAAGGCAGATACGCAGTATTTT

V: TRBV20-1
D: .
size: .
J: TRBJ2-7
CDR3: CSAYEQKSGEQYF
DNA: TGCAGTGCATACGAACAAAAATCGGGCGAGCAGTACTTC

V: TRBV19
D: .
size: .
J: TRBJ2-1
CDR3: CASSPAGSYNEQFF
DNA: TGTGCCAGTAGCCCCGCGGGCTCCTACAATGAGCAGTTCTTC

V: TRBV27
D: TRBD2
size: few
J: TRBJ2-7
CDR3: CASSPRLASYEQYF
DNA: TGTGCCAGCAGTCCCCGACTAGCTTCCTACGAGCAGTACTTC

V: TRBV29-1
D: TRBD1
size: few
J: TRBJ2-5
CDR3: CSVGTDRVKTQYF
DNA: TGCAGCGTTGGAACGGACAGGGTCAAGACCCAGTACTTC

V: TRBV10-3
D: .
size: .
J: TRBJ2-3
CDR3: CAISLQGRGTDTQYF
DNA: TGTGCCATCAGCTTACAGGGACGTGGCACAGATACGCAGTATTTT

V: TRBV2
D: .
size: .
J: TRBJ1-5
CDR3: CASRQRQGNQPQHF
DNA: TGTGCCAGCAGGCAGAGACAGGGCAATCAGCCCCAGCATTTT

V: TRBV4-1
D: .
size: .
J: TRBJ2-1
CDR3: CASSQAPREEQFF
DNA: TGCGCCAGCAGCCAAGCGCCCCGCGAAGAGCAGTTCTTC

V: TRBV29-1
D: .
size: .
J: TRBJ2-1
CDR3: CSGLARGSYNELFF
DNA: TGCAGCGGACTAGCCAGGGGCTCCTACAATGAGCTGTTCTTC

V: TRBV11-2
D: .
size: .
J: TRBJ2-3
CDR3: CASRRLVGGTTDTQYF
DNA: TGTGCCAGCAGGAGATTGGTGGGGGGAACCACAGATACGCAGTATTTT

V: TRBV6-2/TRBV6-3
D: .
size: .
J: TRBJ1-2
CDR3: CASKLGADGYTF
DNA: TGTGCCAGCAAATTGGGCGCGGATGGCTACACCTTC

V: TRBV7-9
D: TRBD1
size: .
J: TRBJ1-2
CDR3: CASSPTGGKDGYTF
DNA: TGTGCCAGCAGCCCGACAGGGGGCAAGGATGGCTACACCTTC

V: TRBV20-1
D: .
size: few
J: TRBJ1-2
CDR3: CSARLGTGYGYTF
DNA: TGCAGTGCTAGGCTAGGGACGGGATATGGCTACACCTTC

V: TRBV5-1
D: TRBD2
size: .
J: TRBJ2-2
CDR3: CASSQSSGPNTGELFF
DNA: TGCGCCAGCAGCCAATCTAGCGGGCCAAACACCGGGGAGCTGTTTTTT

V: TRBV11-2
D: .
size: .
J: TRBJ1-1
CDR3: CASSLPLRLGVNTEAFF
DNA: TGTGCCAGCAGCTTACCCCTCAGGCTAGGGGTGAACACTGAAGCTTTCTTT

V: TRBV4-1
D: .
size: .
J: TRBJ1-5
CDR3: CASSQDRSLAGPKVYSNQPQHF
DNA: TGCGCCAGCAGCCAAGATAGGTCATTGGCAGGACCGAAAGTATATAGCAATCAGCCCCAGCATTTT

V: TRBV13
D: TRBD1
size: .
J: TRBJ1-2
CDR3: CASSFRTGLDGYTF
DNA: TGTGCCAGCAGCTTCAGGACAGGGTTGGATGGCTACACCTTC

V: TRBV18
D: TRBD2
size: few
J: TRBJ2-1
CDR3: CASSPRLAVNYNEQFF
DNA: TGTGCCAGCTCACCGCGACTAGCGGTTAACTACAATGAGCAGTTCTTC

V: TRBV29-1
D: .
size: many
J: TRBJ2-3
CDR3: CSVVRSTDTQYF
DNA: TGCAGCGTGGTACGGTCCACAGATACGCAGTATTTT

V: TRBV5-1
D: TRBD1
size: few
J: TRBJ2-1
CDR3: CASSWRTGTGEYNEQFF
DNA: TGCGCCAGCAGCTGGAGGACCGGGACAGGGGAGTACAATGAGCAGTTCTTC

V: TRBV27
D: .
size: few
J: TRBJ1-4
CDR3: CASSGRRTTNEKLFF
DNA: TGTGCCAGCAGTGGGAGGAGAACAACTAATGAAAAACTGTTTTTT

V: TRBV6-1
D: TRBD1
size: .
J: TRBJ1-4
CDR3: CASRHDRGREKLFF
DNA: TGTGCCAGCAGACACGACAGGGGTCGGGAAAAACTGTTTTTT

V: TRBV12-3/TRBV12-4
D: .
size: .
J: TRBJ2-1
CDR3: CASSLLVAYNEQFF
DNA: TGTGCCAGCAGTTTATTAGTGGCCTACAATGAGCAGTTCTTC

V: TRBV2
D: .
size: many
J: TRBJ2-7
CDR3: CASSDWQVQYF
DNA: TGTGCCAGCAGTGATTGGCAGGTTCAGTACTTC

V: TRBV4-2
D: TRBD1
size: .
J: TRBJ1-1
CDR3: CASSQERGLVLNTEAFF
DNA: TGTGCCAGCAGCCAAGAGAGGGGGCTGGTTCTGAACACTGAAGCTTTCTTT

V: TRBV7-2
D: TRBD1
size: .
J: TRBJ2-7
CDR3: CASSTYQRTGLDEQYF
DNA: TGTGCCAGCAGCACCTACCAAAGGACAGGGTTGGACGAGCAGTACTTC

V: TRBV29-1
D: TRBD2
size: few
J: TRBJ2-1
CDR3: CSVSRKSRGVPGRSEQFF
DNA: TGCAGCGTCTCTCGGAAGAGTCGGGGGGTTCCGGGTAGATCTGAGCAGTTCTTC

V: TRBV5-1
D: TRBD1
size: .
J: TRBJ1-2
CDR3: CASSFPTGTGSDGYTF
DNA: TGCGCCAGCAGCTTTCCGACCGGGACAGGGTCTGATGGCTACACCTTC

V: TRBV14
D: .
size: .
J: TRBJ2-7
CDR3: CASSQEGRQGDEQYF
DNA: TGTGCCAGCAGCCAAGAAGGGCGCCAAGGGGATGAGCAGTACTTC

V: TRBV19
D: .
size: .
J: TRBJ1-5
CDR3: CASNRESQPQHF
DNA: TGTGCCAGTAACAGGGAGAGTCAGCCCCAGCATTTT

V: TRBV20-1
D: .
size: .
J: TRBJ1-2
CDR3: CSAFNRDGYTF
DNA: TGCAGTGCTTTTAATAGGGATGGCTACACCTTC

V: TRBV7-2
D: .
size: few
J: TRBJ2-1
CDR3: CASSFQGAGNNEQFF
DNA: TGTGCCAGCAGCTTTCAGGGCGCAGGAAACAATGAGCAGTTCTTC

V: TRBV7-6
D: .
size: .
J: TRBJ1-4
CDR3: CASSSGVFEKLFF
DNA: TGTGCCAGCAGCTCGGGGGTTTTTGAAAAACTGTTTTTT

V: TRBV20-1
D: .
size: .
J: TRBJ2-7
CDR3: CSARAGTTGEQYF
DNA: TGCAGTGCTAGAGCCGGGACAACCGGCGAGCAGTACTTC

V: TRBV10-3
D: .
size: many
J: TRBJ2-7
CDR3: CAISEGRTTYEQYF
DNA: TGTGCCATCAGTGAGGGGCGGACCACCTACGAGCAGTACTTC

V: TRBV5-1
D: TRBD1
size: .
J: TRBJ2-1
CDR3: CASSTGQDEQFF
DNA: TGCGCCAGCAGCACGGGACAGGATGAGCAGTTCTTC

V: TRBV6-1
D: .
size: .
J: TRBJ1-6
CDR3: CASLSEGGSPLHF
DNA: TGTGCCAGCCTTAGCGAAGGGGGATCACCCCTCCACTTT

V: TRBV6-5
D: .
size: .
J: TRBJ2-1
CDR3: CASSRLGDNEQFF
DNA: TGTGCCAGCAGCCGTCTGGGGGACAATGAGCAGTTCTTC

V: TRBV9
D: .
size: .
J: TRBJ2-1
CDR3: CASSVDLAHNKQFF
DNA: TGTGCCAGCAGCGTAGATCTCGCCCACAATAAGCAGTTCTTC

V: TRBV16
D: .
size: .
J: TRBJ1-1
CDR3: CASSQSAIREAFF
DNA: TGTGCCAGCAGCCAATCAGCAATCAGGGAAGCTTTCTTT

V: TRBV3-1
D: .
size: .
J: TRBJ1-2
CDR3: CASSQGGQYGYTF
DNA: TGTGCCAGCAGCCAAGGCGGACAGTATGGCTACACCTTC